The T cell receptor (beta chain) under discussion was sequenced for a study of blood T cells in healthy people across ages. Sample-barcoded 5' priming and a J-beta primer mix drove a second PCR of roughly 7 to 11 cycles. The authors tagged each cDNA molecule using a template-switch adaptor with 12 random nucleotides. Sequencing recovered at least 3 million CDR3-containing paired-end reads from each sample. One entry per CDR3 protein, called by TCRdb with MiXCR from the 5' RACE reads. Among under 1,000,000 distinct CDR3 sequences, about 36% were seen once, and the ten largest hold approximately 12%. Each donor gave 9 to 10 milliliters of peripheral blood. Germline V gene sequence: CDR1 ENHRY, CDR2 SYGVKD. Between the trimmed V and J ends, which lost 4 bases and 6 bases, there was a span of 13 bases. The CDR3 sequence is 14 residues long. This clonotype was picked up a small number of times. The antigen remains unidentified.

Study observations and caveats: The CMV status of each donor remained undetermined, and this could have confounded shifts in expanded clonotypes.

Material: blood. This receptor was taken from a man between 18 and 29 years old in good health. This sequence joins TRBV10-3 and TRBJ1-5; D remains ambiguous. The CDR3 protein is CAISGGWEFQPQHF. The CDR3 bases are TGTGCCATCAGTGGCGGTTGGGAGTTTCAGCCCCAGCATTTT.